This TCR beta chain comes out of a study of blood T cell repertoires in COVID-19. Overall study context: COVID-19 samples collected from the United States, Italy and Spain covered acute and convalescent phases. Sources were T cells, B-cell-depleted T cells, or PBMCs; the material itself was cDNA or gDNA.

Germline CDR1 is SGDLS and CDR2 is YYNGEE. V was clipped by 0 bases and J by 1 base, with 9 bases between them. This CDR3 contains 15 residues. As originally analysed: Reference gene primer amplification yielded estimated nucleated cell counts. Generated by immunoSEQ multiplex PCR, the TCRdb table keeps only in-frame clones and is missing some. That table furnishes V, J and clone size, whereas the DNA furnished D and trimming. The sample shows 200,000 or so clones, roughly four fifths of them seen only once. The gene calls are TRBV9 and TRBJ2-3; no clear D gene. The material sequenced was peripheral blood. The clonotype was recovered from a human donor with acute or convalescent COVID-19. The donor label of this sample is uncertain. CDR3 sequence: CASSVVPTGTDTQYF. In DNA, the CDR3 is TGTGCCAGCAGCGTAGTCCCAACTGGCACAGATACGCAGTATTTT. The full variable domain, with the rest looked up from reference TRBV9 and TRBJ2-3, is DSGVTQTPKHLITATGQRVTLRCSPRSGDLSVYWYQQSLDQGLQFLIQYYNGEERAKGNILERFSAQQFPDLHSELNLSSLELGDSALYFCASSVVPTGTDTQYFGPGTRLTVL.